Below are 9 T cell receptor beta chains sequenced from a single sample in a study of vaccination and CD4 T cells after COVID-19. Cultured CD4+ T-cell DNA underwent Oncomine TCR Beta short-read sequencing. TCRdb reprocessed the PCR reads with MiXCR, giving one entry per CDR3 protein. The sample holds over 10,000 distinct CDR3 sequences, 60% to 80% seen once. No antigens are known for them. Sample treatment: roughly nine-day PBMC culture with coronavirus spike peptide pools or control peptides (ViraFEST assay). What was sequenced was CD4+ T cells from blood, cultured in vitro. These receptors were taken from a human donor who had recovered from COVID-19.

The chain has TRBV28 and TRBJ1-2, with D maybe TRBD1 (5 bases). CDR1 MDHEN and CDR2 SYDVKM come from the germline V gene. V lost 7 bases and J 5 bases, leaving 17 bases between the germline ends. The length of the CDR3 is 14 residues. The CDR3 loop reads CASIRLDRPYGYTF. The DNA for the CDR3 is TGTGCCAGCATCAGACTTGACAGACCATATGGCTACACCTTC.

The chain combines TRBV7-9 with TRBJ2-2; a possible D gene is TRBD2 (7 bases). Between the trimmed V and J ends, which lost 5 bases and 4 bases, there was a span of 14 bases. Germline lookup yields CDR1 SEHNR and CDR2 FQNEAQ (reference sequence). The CDR3 consists of 15 residues. In DNA form, the CDR3 reads TGTGCCAGCAGCCACCGGGGGGCACGCACCGGGGAGCTGTTTTTT. It codes for CASSHRGARTGELFF.

The V call is TRBV15, the J call TRBJ1-1; tentatively, D is TRBD1 (6 bases). V lost 2 bases and J 4 bases, leaving 17 bases between the germline ends. This CDR3 is built from 16 residues. Germline V lookup: CDR1 LNHNV, CDR2 YYDKDF (reference sequence). CDR3 sequence (DNA): TGTGCCACCAGCAGACCTTGGACAGCGGATAGCACTGAAGCTTTCTTT. Residues: CATSRPWTADSTEAFF.

This clonotype has more than one count but fewer than ten. The rearrangement joins TRBV24-1 to TRBJ1-2; TRBD1 aligns across 10 bases. Trimming took 3 bases from V and 4 from J; bases not matched to a gene: 7. CDR1 is KGHDR and CDR2 is SFDVKD in the germline V gene. This CDR3 is built from 16 residues. Written as DNA, the CDR3 is TGTGCCACCAGTGATCCCCGTCGGACAGGGGGCTATGGCTACACCTTC. It yields the protein CATSDPRRTGGYGYTF.

This sequence joins TRBV28 and TRBJ2-7; tentative D call: TRBD1 (5 bases). The germline V and J ends were trimmed by 1 base and 2 bases, with 15 bases remaining between them. Germline V CDR1 and CDR2: MDHEN, SYDVKM. This CDR3 spans 16 amino acids. The CDR3 DNA follows: TGTGCCAGCAGTTTATCAGGGTACCTAGGAACCTACGAGCAGTACTTC. Protein sequence: CASSLSGYLGTYEQYF.

This clonotype was picked up a small number of times. The DNA for the CDR3 is TGTGCCAGCAGTTTGGGAGGACTAGCGGCCACGGATACGCAGTATTTT. Its protein product is CASSLGGLAATDTQYF. The chain employs TRBV27 and TRBJ2-3; TRBD2 matches 10 bases. Germline CDR1 MNHEY, CDR2 SMNVEV (reference sequence). Trimming took 3 bases from V and 6 from J; bases not matched to a gene: 9. This CDR3 is built from 16 residues.

The chain couples TRBV6-5 to TRBJ1-2; D gene unclear. Germline CDR1 MNHEY, CDR2 SVGAGI. V was clipped by 2 bases and J by 7 bases, with 11 bases between them. This CDR3 has 13 amino acids. The CDR3 loop reads CASSYDLYGGYTF. The CDR3 DNA reads as TGTGCCAGCAGTTACGATCTTTACGGTGGCTACACCTTC.

V usage is TRBV27 and J usage is TRBJ1-5, with D perhaps matching TRBD1 (6 bases). The CDR3 is 14 amino acids. Looked up from germline, CDR1 is MNHEY and CDR2 is SMNVEV (reference sequence). Trimming shortened V by 4 bases and J by 6 bases, and 13 bases separated the two germline ends. The CDR3 region is CASSSSRGGQPQHF. CDR3 bases: TGTGCCAGCAGTTCCAGCAGGGGTGGTCAGCCCCAGCATTTT.

The rearrangement links TRBV27 to TRBJ1-2, with D tentatively TRBD1 (6 bases). Trimming shortened V by 6 bases and J by 4 bases, and 12 bases separated the two germline ends. Per the germline V gene, CDR1 is MNHEY and CDR2 is SMNVEV (reference sequence). The CDR3 spans 13 residues. The CDR3 region is CASSRTVSYGYTF. As DNA, the CDR3 is TGTGCCAGCAGCCGGACAGTATCCTATGGCTACACCTTC.